The clone carrying this TCR beta chain was detected ten times or more. No antigen is known for it. V shed 4 bases, J shed 1 base, and the junction held 11 bases outside the gene matches. Looked up from germline, CDR1 is MDHEN and CDR2 is SYDVKM. This CDR3 is built from 18 residues. This sample was included in a study of shared clonotypes between healthy human individuals. Study results and caveats: Memory subsets had estimated richness that was generally smaller than that of naive subsets.

Clones were read by immunoSEQ multiplex PCR, and TCRdb kept only the in-frame ones, dropping some. The data contain roughly 1 million clones, roughly 70% of them singletons. This chain links TRBV28 with TRBJ2-1; 9 nucleotides line up with TRBD2. The sample consisted of memory CD4+ T cells sorted from blood. Subset specified: CD45RA-negative fraction. The clonotype originates from a man aged 18 to 35 in good health. CDR3: CASSSRRGLALSYNEQFF. Written as DNA, the CDR3 is TGTGCCAGCAGTTCTCGCCGGGGACTAGCCCTTTCCTACAATGAGCAGTTCTTC.